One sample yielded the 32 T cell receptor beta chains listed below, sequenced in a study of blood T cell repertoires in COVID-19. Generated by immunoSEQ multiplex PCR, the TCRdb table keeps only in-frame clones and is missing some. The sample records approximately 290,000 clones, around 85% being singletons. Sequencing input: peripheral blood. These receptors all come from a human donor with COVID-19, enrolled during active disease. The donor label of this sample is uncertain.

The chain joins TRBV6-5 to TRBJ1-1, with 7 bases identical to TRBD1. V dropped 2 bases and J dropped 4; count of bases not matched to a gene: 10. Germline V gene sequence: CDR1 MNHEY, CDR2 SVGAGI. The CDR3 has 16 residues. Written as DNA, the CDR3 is TGTGCCAGCAGTTACCGACAGGGCGGAGTGAGCACTGAAGCTTTCTTT. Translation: CASSYRQGGVSTEAFF.

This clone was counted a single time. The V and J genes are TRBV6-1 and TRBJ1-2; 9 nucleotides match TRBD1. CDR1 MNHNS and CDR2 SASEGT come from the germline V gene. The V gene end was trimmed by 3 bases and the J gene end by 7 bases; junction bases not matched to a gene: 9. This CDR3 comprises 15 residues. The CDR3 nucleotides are TGTGCCAGCAGTGAGCAACAGGGGGCTTTTGCTGGCTACACCTTC. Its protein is CASSEQQGAFAGYTF.

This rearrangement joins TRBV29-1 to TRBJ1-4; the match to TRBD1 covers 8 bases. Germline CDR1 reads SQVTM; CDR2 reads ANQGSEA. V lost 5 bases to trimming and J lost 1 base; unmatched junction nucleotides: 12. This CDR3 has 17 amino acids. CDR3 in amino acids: CSVRQGITRGTNEKLFF. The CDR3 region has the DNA TGCAGCGTTCGACAGGGGATAACTAGGGGAACTAATGAAAAACTGTTTTTT.

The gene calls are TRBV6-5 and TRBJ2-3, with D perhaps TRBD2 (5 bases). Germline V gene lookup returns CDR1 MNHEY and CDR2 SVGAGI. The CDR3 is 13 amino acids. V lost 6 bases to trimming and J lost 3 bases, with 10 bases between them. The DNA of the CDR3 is TGTGCCAGCAGGAAGACTATTACAGATACGCAGTATTTT. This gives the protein CASRKTITDTQYF.

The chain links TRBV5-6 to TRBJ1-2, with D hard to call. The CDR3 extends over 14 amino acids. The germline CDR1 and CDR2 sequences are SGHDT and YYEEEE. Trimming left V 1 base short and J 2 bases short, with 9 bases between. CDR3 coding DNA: TGTGCCAGCAGCTTGTGGAGATCGAACTATGGCTACACCTTC. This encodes CASSLWRSNYGYTF.

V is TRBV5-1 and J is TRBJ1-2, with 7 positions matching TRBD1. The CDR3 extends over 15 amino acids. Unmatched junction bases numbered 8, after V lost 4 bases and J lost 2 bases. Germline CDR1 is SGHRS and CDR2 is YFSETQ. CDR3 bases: TGCGCCAGCAGCACAACGACAGGGACCAACTATGGCTACACCTTC. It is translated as CASSTTTGTNYGYTF. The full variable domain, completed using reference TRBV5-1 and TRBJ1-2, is KAGVTQTPRYLIKTRGQQVTLSCSPISGHRSVSWYQQTPGQGLQFLFEYFSETQRNKGNFPGRFSGRQFSNSRSEMNVSTLELGDSALYLCASSTTTGTNYGYTFGSGTRLTVV.

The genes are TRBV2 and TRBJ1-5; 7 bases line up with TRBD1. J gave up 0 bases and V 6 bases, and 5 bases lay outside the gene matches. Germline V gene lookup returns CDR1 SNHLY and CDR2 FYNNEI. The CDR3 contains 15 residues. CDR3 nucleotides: TGTGCCAGCAGGCCGGGACAGAGTAGCAATCAGCCCCAGCATTTT. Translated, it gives CASRPGQSSNQPQHF.

CDR3 in amino acids: CASSEAGTSGSTDTQYF. The CDR3 region has the DNA TGTGCCAGCAGTGAAGCCGGGACTAGCGGGAGTACAGATACGCAGTATTTT. V and J are TRBV2 and TRBJ2-3; 14 bases align to TRBD2. Trimming removed 0 bases from V and 3 bases from J; junction bases left unmatched: 2. CDR1 and CDR2 from the germline V gene are SNHLY and FYNNEI. CDR3 length: 17 residues.

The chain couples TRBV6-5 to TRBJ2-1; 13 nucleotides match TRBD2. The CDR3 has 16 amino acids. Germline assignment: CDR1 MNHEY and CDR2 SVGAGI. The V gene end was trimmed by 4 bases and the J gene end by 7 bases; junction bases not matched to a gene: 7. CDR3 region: CASSLNGLAGENEQFF. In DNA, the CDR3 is TGTGCCAGCAGTTTGAACGGACTAGCGGGAGAGAATGAGCAGTTCTTC.

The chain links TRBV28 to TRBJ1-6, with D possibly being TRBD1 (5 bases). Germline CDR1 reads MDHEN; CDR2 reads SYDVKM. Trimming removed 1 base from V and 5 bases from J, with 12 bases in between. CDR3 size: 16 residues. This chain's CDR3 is CASSLSKRGHNSPLHF. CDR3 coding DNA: TGTGCCAGCAGTTTATCAAAAAGGGGTCATAATTCACCCCTCCACTTT.

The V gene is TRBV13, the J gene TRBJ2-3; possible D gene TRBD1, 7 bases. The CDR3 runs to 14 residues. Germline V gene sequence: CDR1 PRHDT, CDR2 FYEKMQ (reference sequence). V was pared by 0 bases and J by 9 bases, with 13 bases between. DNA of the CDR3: TGTGCCAGCAGCTTAGGGTCCCAGGGGGGCACGCAGTATTTT. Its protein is CASSLGSQGGTQYF.

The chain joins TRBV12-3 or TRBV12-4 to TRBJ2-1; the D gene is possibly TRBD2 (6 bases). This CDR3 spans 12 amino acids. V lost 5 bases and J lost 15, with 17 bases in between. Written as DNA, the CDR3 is TGTGCCAGCAGTCCCCCCGGGGGTAATATGTTCTTC. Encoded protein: CASSPPGGNMFF.

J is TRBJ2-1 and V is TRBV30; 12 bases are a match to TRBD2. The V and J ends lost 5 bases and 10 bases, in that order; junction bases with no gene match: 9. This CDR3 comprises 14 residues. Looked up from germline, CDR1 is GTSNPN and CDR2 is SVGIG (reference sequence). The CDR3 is CAWSTSGRLGEQFF. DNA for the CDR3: TGTGCCTGGTCGACTAGCGGGAGACTGGGCGAGCAGTTCTTC.

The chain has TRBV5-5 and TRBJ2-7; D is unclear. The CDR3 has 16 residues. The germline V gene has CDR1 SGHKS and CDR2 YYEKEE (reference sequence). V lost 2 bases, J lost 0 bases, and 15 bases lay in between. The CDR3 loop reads CASSLRLQQLSYEQYF. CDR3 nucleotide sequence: TGTGCCAGCAGCTTAAGGCTTCAACAGCTCTCCTACGAGCAGTACTTC.

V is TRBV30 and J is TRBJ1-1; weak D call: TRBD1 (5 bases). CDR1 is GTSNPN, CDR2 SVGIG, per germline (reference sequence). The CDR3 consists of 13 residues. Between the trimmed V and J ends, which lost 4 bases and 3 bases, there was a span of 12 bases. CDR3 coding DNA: TGTGCCTGGACGGTGGGGCGCGACACTGAAGCTTTCTTT. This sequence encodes CAWTVGRDTEAFF.

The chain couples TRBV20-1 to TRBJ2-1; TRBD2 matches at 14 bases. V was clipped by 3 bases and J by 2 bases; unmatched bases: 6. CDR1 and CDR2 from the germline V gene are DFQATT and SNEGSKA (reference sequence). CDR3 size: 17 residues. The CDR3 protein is CSASPGLAGVPYNEQFF. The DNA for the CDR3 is TGCAGTGCTAGTCCGGGACTAGCGGGAGTCCCCTACAATGAGCAGTTCTTC.

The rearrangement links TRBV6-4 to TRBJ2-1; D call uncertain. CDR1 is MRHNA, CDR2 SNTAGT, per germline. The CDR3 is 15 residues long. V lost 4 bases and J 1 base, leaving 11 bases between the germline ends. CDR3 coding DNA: TGTGCCAGCAGTGTAGAGGCGGTATCCTACAATGAGCAGTTCTTC. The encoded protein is CASSVEAVSYNEQFF.

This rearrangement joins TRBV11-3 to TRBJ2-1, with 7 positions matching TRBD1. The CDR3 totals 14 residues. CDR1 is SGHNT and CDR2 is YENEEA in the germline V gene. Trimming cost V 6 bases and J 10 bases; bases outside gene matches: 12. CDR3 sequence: CASSLRNRGQEQFF. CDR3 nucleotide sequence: TGTGCCAGCAGTTTAAGGAACAGGGGTCAGGAGCAGTTCTTC.

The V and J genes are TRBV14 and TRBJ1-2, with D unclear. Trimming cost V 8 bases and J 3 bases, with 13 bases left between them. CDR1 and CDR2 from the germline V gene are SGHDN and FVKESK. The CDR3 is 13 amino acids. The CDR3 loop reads CASSNAVHYGYTF. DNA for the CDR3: TGTGCCAGCTCCAACGCGGTTCACTATGGCTACACCTTC.

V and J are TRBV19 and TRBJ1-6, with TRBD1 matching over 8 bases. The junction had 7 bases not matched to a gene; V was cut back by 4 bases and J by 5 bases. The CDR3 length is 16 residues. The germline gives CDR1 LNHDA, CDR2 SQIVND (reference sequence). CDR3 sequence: CASSTTGALDNSPLHF. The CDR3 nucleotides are TGTGCCAGTAGTACGACAGGGGCGTTGGATAATTCACCCCTCCACTTT.

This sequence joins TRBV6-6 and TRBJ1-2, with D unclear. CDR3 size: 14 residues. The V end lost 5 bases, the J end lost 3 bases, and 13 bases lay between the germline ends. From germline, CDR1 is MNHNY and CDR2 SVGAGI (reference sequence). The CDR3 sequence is CASSPTLDYYGYTF. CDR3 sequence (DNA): TGTGCCAGCAGTCCCACTTTGGACTACTATGGCTACACCTTC.

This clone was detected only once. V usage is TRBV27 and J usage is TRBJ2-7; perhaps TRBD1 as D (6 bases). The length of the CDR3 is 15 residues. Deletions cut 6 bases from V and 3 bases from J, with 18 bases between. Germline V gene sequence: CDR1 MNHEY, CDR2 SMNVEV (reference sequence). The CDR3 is CASRISSGVVYEQYF. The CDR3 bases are TGTGCCAGCAGAATTTCTTCAGGGGTGGTCTACGAGCAGTACTTC.

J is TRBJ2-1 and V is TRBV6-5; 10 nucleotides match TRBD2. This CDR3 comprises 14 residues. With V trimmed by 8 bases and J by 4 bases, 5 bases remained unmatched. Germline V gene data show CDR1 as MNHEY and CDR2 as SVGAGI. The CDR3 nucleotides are TGTGCCAGCGACCCTAGCGGGAGTTACAATGAGCAGTTCTTC. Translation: CASDPSGSYNEQFF.

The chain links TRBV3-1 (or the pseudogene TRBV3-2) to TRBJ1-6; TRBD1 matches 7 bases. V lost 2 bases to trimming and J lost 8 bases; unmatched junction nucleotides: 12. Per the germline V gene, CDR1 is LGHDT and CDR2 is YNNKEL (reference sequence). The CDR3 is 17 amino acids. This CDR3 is CASSQPNRQGGYSPLHF. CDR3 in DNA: TGTGCCAGCAGCCAACCTAATCGACAGGGCGGTTATTCACCCCTCCACTTT.

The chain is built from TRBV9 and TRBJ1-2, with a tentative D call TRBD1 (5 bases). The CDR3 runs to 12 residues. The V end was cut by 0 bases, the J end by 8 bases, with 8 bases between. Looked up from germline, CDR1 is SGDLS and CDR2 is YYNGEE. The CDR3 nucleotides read TGTGCCAGCAGCGTAGAGGGGAACGGCTACACCTTC. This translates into CASSVEGNGYTF.

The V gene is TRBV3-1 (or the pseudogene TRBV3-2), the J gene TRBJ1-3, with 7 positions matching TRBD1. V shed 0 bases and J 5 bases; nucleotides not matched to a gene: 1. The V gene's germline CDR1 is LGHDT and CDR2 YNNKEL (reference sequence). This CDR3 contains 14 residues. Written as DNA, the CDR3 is TGTGCCAGCAGCCAAGATAGGGGGCGAAACACCATATATTTT. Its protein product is CASSQDRGRNTIYF.

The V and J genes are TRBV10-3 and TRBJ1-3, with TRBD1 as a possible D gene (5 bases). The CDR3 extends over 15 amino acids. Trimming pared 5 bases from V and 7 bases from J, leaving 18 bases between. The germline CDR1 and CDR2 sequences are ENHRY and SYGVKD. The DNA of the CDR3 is TGTGCCATCAGTAACACAGGAGAGTGGGCGAACACCATATATTTT. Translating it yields CAISNTGEWANTIYF.

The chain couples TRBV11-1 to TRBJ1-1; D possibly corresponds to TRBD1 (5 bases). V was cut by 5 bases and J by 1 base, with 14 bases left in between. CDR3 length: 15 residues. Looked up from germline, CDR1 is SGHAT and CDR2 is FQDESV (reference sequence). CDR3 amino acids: CASSPNWGANTEAFF. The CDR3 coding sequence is TGTGCCAGCAGCCCCAATTGGGGCGCGAACACTGAAGCTTTCTTT.

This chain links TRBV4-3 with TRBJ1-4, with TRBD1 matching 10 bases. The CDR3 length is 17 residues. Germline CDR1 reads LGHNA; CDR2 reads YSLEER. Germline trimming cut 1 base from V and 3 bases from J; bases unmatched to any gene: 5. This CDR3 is CASSQGTGGPANEKLFF. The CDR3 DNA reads TGCGCCAGCAGCCAAGGGACAGGGGGTCCGGCTAATGAAAAACTGTTTTTT.

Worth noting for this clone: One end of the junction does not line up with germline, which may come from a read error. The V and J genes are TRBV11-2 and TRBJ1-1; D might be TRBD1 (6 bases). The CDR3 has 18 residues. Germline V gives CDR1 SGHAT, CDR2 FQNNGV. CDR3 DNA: TGTGCCAGCACCTTAATAACCGTGACAGGAGTCATGAACACTGAAGCTTTCTTT. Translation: CASTLITVTGVMNTEAFF.

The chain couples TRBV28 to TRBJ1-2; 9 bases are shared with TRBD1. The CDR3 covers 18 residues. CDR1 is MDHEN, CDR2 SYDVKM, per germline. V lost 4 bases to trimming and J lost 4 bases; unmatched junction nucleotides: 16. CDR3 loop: CASSSAGTGPAPLYGYTF. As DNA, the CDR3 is TGTGCCAGCAGTTCGGCCGGGACAGGGCCCGCTCCCCTCTATGGCTACACCTTC.

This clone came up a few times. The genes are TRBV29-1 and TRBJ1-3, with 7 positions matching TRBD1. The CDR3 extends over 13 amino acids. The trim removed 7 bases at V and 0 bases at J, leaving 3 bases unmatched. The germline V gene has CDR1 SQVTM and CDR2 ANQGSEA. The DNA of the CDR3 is TGCAGCGCAGGGACAGCCTCTGGAAACACCATATATTTT. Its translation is CSAGTASGNTIYF.